This T cell receptor (beta chain) was obtained from a study of tumor T cells in aggressive B-cell lymphoma. Germline V gene data show CDR1 as LGHNT and CDR2 as FRNRAP. After removal of 9 bases from V and 3 bases from J, the junction contained 10 bases not matched to a gene. This CDR3 has 14 amino acids. Assay used: immunoSEQ multiplex PCR; TCRdb lists only in-frame clones, some missing. This table holds 10,000 or so clones, roughly 81% found once. The chain joins TRBV12-5 to TRBJ2-7; 8 bases are shared with TRBD1. This clonotype originated in an adult with diffuse large B cell lymphoma. Source material: tumor tissue. The CDR3 protein is CASGQGHLRYEQYF. The CDR3 bases are TGTGCTAGCGGACAGGGACATCTTCGCTACGAGCAGTACTTC.